Each of the 15 T cell receptor beta chains below was sequenced from the same sample in a study of T cells in Graves' hyperthyroidism and ophthalmopathy. Amplification of TCR beta CDR3 regions was performed using RNA transcripts as template. First-round RT-PCR of the TCR CDR3 relied on the HTBI primer set. One entry per CDR3 protein results from TCRdb running MiXCR on the multiplex PCR reads. The sample shows about 400,000 distinct CDR3 sequences, 25% of them seen only once. The sequenced sample was blood. These receptor sequences come from a man in his fifties or sixties with Graves' hyperthyroidism.

The sample holds a few counts of this clonotype. The chain combines TRBV29-1 with TRBJ2-5; 7 bases line up with TRBD1. With 3 bases clipped from V and 5 bases from J, the junction kept 3 bases outside the gene matches. The CDR3 is 12 amino acids. Per the germline V gene, CDR1 is SQVTM and CDR2 is ANQGSEA. In nucleotides, the CDR3 is TGCAGCGTTGACCCCAGGGGGGAGACCCAGTACTTC. Translating it yields CSVDPRGETQYF.

A remark on this clonotype: Its ends do not fully match the called genes, so a read error is possible. The gene calls are TRBV20-1 and TRBJ2-1; 10 bases fit TRBD2. The CDR3 runs to 16 residues. The germline V gene has CDR1 DFQATT and CDR2 SNEGSKA (reference sequence). CDR3 sequence: CSATLGVSGRYSEQFF. The CDR3 region has the DNA TGCAGTGCCACCCTTGGAGTTAGCGGGAGGTACAGTGAGCAGTTCTTC.

The genes are TRBV7-9 and TRBJ1-1; D is perhaps TRBD1 (5 bases). The CDR3 length is 19 residues. Trimming shortened V by 2 bases and J by 1 base, and 23 bases separated the two germline ends. CDR1 is SEHNR, CDR2 FQNEAQ, per germline (reference sequence). The chain's CDR3 is CASSLFAGRIVHSNTEAFF. The DNA for the CDR3 is TGTGCCAGCAGCTTATTCGCGGGACGGATAGTACACTCGAACACTGAAGCTTTCTTT.

This clonotype was counted at least ten times. The chain employs TRBV20-1 and TRBJ2-5; D might be TRBD1 (5 bases). This CDR3 has 14 amino acids. Trimming removed 6 bases from V and 1 base from J, with 15 bases in between. Germline V gene data show CDR1 as DFQATT and CDR2 as SNEGSKA (reference sequence). CDR3 sequence reads: CSAEWKGAQETQYF. In DNA, the CDR3 is TGCAGTGCCGAGTGGAAAGGGGCCCAAGAGACCCAGTACTTC.

The CDR3 DNA reads as TGTGCCAGCAGCTTGGAAGCCGAAACAGATACGCAGTATTTT. As protein: CASSLEAETDTQYF. This chain links TRBV5-5 with TRBJ2-3; no reliable D call. V lost 0 bases and J lost 3, with 8 bases in between. Germline V lookup: CDR1 SGHKS, CDR2 YYEKEE (reference sequence). The CDR3 contains 14 residues. The full variable domain, in which reference TRBV5-5 and TRBJ2-3 provide the parts outside the CDR3, is DAGVTQSPTHLIKTRGQQVTLRCSPISGHKSVSWYQQVLGQGPQFIFQYYEKEERGRGNFPDRFSARQFPNYSSELNVNALLLGDSALYLCASSLEAETDTQYFGPGTRLTVL.

The J gene is TRBJ2-7, the V gene TRBV3-1; no firm D call. The CDR3 covers 18 residues. Between the trimmed V and J ends, which lost 0 bases and 3 bases, there was a span of 21 bases. Germline V lookup: CDR1 LGHDT, CDR2 YNNKEL (reference sequence). The CDR3 nucleotides read TGTGCCAGCAGCCAAGATGGACGTCTGGGCATGACCTTCTACGAGCAGTACTTC. The encoded protein is CASSQDGRLGMTFYEQYF.

The J gene is TRBJ1-2, the V gene TRBV20-1; D is possibly TRBD1 (5 bases). V was pared by 6 bases and J by 12 bases, with 23 bases between. The length of the CDR3 is 13 residues. Per germline, CDR1 DFQATT and CDR2 SNEGSKA (reference sequence). The CDR3 region is CSAPKLAGPGHTF. In DNA, the CDR3 is TGCAGTGCCCCGAAACTTGCAGGGCCCGGCCACACCTTC.

CDR3 DNA: TGTGCCAGCAGTCCCAATAGGGGGCAAAATCAGCCCCAGCATTTT. Residues: CASSPNRGQNQPQHF. The genes are TRBV28 and TRBJ1-5; 7 nucleotides align to TRBD1. Trimming took 5 bases from V and 4 from J; bases not matched to a gene: 8. Germline V gene sequence: CDR1 MDHEN, CDR2 SYDVKM. This CDR3 has 15 amino acids.

The table lists this clonotype with a few counts. J is TRBJ2-1 and V is TRBV20-1, with no clear D. CDR3 length: 16 amino acids. The V gene lost 0 bases and the J gene lost 0 bases, with 12 bases spanning the gap. Germline V gives CDR1 DFQATT, CDR2 SNEGSKA (reference sequence). The CDR3 spells CSARDLGPSSYNEQFF. For the CDR3, the DNA is TGCAGTGCTAGAGATCTTGGACCCAGCTCCTACAATGAGCAGTTCTTC.

This chain joins TRBV20-1 and TRBJ2-7; 7 bases align to TRBD2. The V gene's germline CDR1 is DFQATT and CDR2 SNEGSKA (reference sequence). Trimming removed 6 bases from V and 6 bases from J; junction bases left unmatched: 17. The CDR3 has 15 amino acids. For the CDR3, the DNA is TGCAGTGCCGCGATGGTGGGAGGGCCCCCTACCGAGCAGTACTTC. Translating it yields CSAAMVGGPPTEQYF.

The rearrangement uses TRBV6-5 and TRBJ2-7; the match to TRBD1 covers 9 bases. Germline values: CDR1 MNHEY, CDR2 SVGAGI. V trimming: 4 bases; J trimming: 2 bases; junction bases outside the gene matches: 6. CDR3 length: 15 residues. CDR3 loop: CASSSPGQGPYEQYF. The DNA of the CDR3 is TGTGCCAGCAGTTCTCCGGGACAGGGACCCTACGAGCAGTACTTC.

The J gene is TRBJ2-5, the V gene TRBV4-1, with 7 bases that match TRBD2. With V trimmed by 3 bases and J by 2 bases, 9 bases remained unmatched. CDR1 MGHRA and CDR2 YSYEKL come from the germline V gene. The CDR3 is made up of 16 amino acids. The chain's CDR3 is CASSQGASGAQETQYF. The DNA for the CDR3 is TGCGCCAGCAGCCAGGGTGCTAGCGGAGCTCAAGAGACCCAGTACTTC.

This clonotype was seen only a few times. The chain carries TRBV20-1 and TRBJ2-3; D perhaps matches TRBD1 (6 bases). The CDR3 has 14 residues. The V end lost 1 base, the J end lost 3 bases, and 11 bases lay between the germline ends. Germline CDR1 DFQATT, CDR2 SNEGSKA (reference sequence). Here the CDR3 reads CSARGTVMTDTQYF. Written as DNA, the CDR3 is TGCAGTGCTAGAGGGACAGTGATGACAGATACGCAGTATTTT.

This clonotype was picked up a small number of times. This chain connects TRBV12-3 or TRBV12-4 to TRBJ1-5, with D hard to call. This CDR3 is built from 13 residues. Trimming took 1 base from V and 7 from J, leaving 8 bases between them. The CDR3 region is CASSLVAGQPQHF. CDR3 coding DNA: TGTGCCAGCAGTTTAGTCGCCGGCCAGCCCCAGCATTTT.

This chain links TRBV13 with TRBJ2-7, with D perhaps assigned TRBD1 or TRBD2 (5 bases each). This CDR3 contains 13 residues. CDR1 is PRHDT and CDR2 is FYEKMQ in the germline V gene (reference sequence). Trimming shortened V by 5 bases and J by 5 bases, and 13 bases separated the two germline ends. CDR3 protein: CASSQGTANEQYF. Here the CDR3 DNA reads TGTGCCAGCAGCCAAGGGACCGCCAACGAGCAGTACTTC.